What follows describes a single T cell receptor beta chain. Its antigen remains unidentified. Vbeta (60) and Jbeta (13) primers were used in the PCR. Using immunoSEQ multiplex PCR, the repertoire was profiled, and TCRdb retains in-frame clones only, with some absent. Of some 130,000 clones listed, 70% to 85% are singletons. The CDR3 has 13 residues. V gave up 7 bases and J gave up 8 bases; unmatched junction bases: 4. CDR1 is LNHDA, CDR2 SQIVND, per germline (reference sequence). The entry originates in a study of cytomegalovirus exposure and HLA in healthy donors. Findings and caveats of the study: Sequencing depth across donors, presence/absence analyses assumed, was roughly uniform. The Asian-associated ancestry cluster reportedly had fewer N-insertions than the approximately 610-donor mean in a later analysis.

The TCR sequence derives from a boy aged 2 to 9 in good health and CMV-seronegative. Sequencing was carried out using PBMCs. V usage is TRBV19 and J usage is TRBJ1-6, with 8 bases matching TRBD1. CDR3 nucleotides: TGTGCCAGTACGCGGGACAGGTATTCACCCCTCCACTTT. Protein sequence: CASTRDRYSPLHF.